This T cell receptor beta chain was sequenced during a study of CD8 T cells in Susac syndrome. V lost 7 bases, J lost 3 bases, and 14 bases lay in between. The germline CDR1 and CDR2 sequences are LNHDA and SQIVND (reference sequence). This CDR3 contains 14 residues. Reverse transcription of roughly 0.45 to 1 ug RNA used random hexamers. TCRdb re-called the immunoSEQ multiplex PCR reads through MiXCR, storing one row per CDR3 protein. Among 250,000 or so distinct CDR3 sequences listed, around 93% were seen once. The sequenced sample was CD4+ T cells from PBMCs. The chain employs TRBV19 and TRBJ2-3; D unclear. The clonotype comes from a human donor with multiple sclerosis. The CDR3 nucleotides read TGTGCCAGTAACGATCTCGGTGGGACAGATACGCAGTATTTT. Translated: CASNDLGGTDTQYF.